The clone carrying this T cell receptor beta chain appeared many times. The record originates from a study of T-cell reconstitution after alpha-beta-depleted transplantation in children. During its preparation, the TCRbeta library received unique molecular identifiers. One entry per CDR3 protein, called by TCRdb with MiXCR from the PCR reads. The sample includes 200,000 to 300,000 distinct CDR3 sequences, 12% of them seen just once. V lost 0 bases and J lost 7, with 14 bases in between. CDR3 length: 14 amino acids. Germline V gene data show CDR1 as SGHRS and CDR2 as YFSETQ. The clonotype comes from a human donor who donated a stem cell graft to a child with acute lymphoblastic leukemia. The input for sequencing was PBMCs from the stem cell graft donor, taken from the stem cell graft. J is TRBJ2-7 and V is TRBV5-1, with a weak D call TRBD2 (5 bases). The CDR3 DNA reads TGCGCCAGCAGCTTGGGCACCGGGGAACGGGAGCAGTACTTC. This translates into CASSLGTGEREQYF.